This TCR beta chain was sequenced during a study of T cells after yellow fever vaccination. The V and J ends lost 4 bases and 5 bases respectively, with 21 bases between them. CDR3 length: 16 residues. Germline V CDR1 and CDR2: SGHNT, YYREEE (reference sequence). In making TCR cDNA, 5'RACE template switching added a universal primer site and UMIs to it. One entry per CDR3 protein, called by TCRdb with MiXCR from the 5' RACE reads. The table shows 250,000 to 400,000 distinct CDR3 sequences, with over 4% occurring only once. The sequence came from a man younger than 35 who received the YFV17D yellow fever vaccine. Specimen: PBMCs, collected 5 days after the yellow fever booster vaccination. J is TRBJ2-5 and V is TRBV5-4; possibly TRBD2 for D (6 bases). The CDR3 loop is CASSPETGSRGETQYF. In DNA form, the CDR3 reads TGTGCCAGCAGCCCTGAGACGGGCAGCCGGGGGGAGACCCAGTACTTC.